Listed here are 22 T cell receptor beta chains from one sample, sequenced in a study of T cell responses to AZD1222 COVID-19 vaccine. The protocol was immunoSEQ multiplex PCR, while the TCRdb copy is restricted to in-frame clones and leaves out a portion. The data hold more than 150,000 clones, with approximately 90% observed a single time. This specimen was peripheral blood, taken 28 days after the second AZD1222 dose. These receptors all stem from an adult who received the AZD1222 COVID-19 vaccine.

The chain employs TRBV7-2 and TRBJ1-1, with 9 bases identical to TRBD1. The J segment lost 6 bases and the V segment lost 2 bases, leaving 7 bases of the junction unmatched. The CDR3 spans 15 residues. Per the germline V gene, CDR1 is SGHTA and CDR2 is FQGNSA. CDR3 sequence: CASSLPPRTGAEAFF. CDR3 nucleotide sequence: TGTGCCAGCAGCTTACCCCCCCGGACAGGGGCTGAAGCTTTCTTT.

V usage is TRBV24-1 and J usage is TRBJ1-4, with 8 bases identical to TRBD1. Germline lookup yields CDR1 KGHDR and CDR2 SFDVKD. The ends lost 6 bases at V and 7 bases at J; junction bases unmatched: 9. CDR3 length: 15 amino acids. CDR3 DNA sequence: TGTGCCACCAGTCTCGGGACAGGACTCTCTGAAAAACTGTTTTTT. It codes for CATSLGTGLSEKLFF.

The rearrangement links TRBV27 to TRBJ2-2; D ambiguous. Germline CDR1 reads MNHEY; CDR2 reads SMNVEV (reference sequence). The CDR3 contains 14 residues. V shed 5 bases and J shed 2 bases, with 9 bases lying between them. The CDR3 is CASSPFVNTGELFF. As DNA, the CDR3 is TGTGCCAGCAGTCCCTTTGTCAACACCGGGGAGCTGTTTTTT.

The chain uses TRBV5-4 and TRBJ1-1, with D uncertain. The CDR3 contains 14 residues. CDR1 SGHNT and CDR2 YYREEE come from the germline V gene (reference sequence). V was pared by 0 bases and J by 4 bases, with 10 bases between. CDR3 coding DNA: TGTGCCAGCAGCTTGGAGGGAGCGGGCACTGAAGCTTTCTTT. It translates to CASSLEGAGTEAFF.

The chain is built from TRBV18 and TRBJ2-7; D uncertain. CDR3 size: 13 residues. Trimming stripped 6 bases from V and 0 bases from J, with 9 bases between. CDR1 and CDR2 (germline): KGHSH, LQKENI. In nucleotides, the CDR3 is TGTGCCAGCTCCCCCAACGACTCCTACGAGCAGTACTTC. It specifies CASSPNDSYEQYF.

The rearrangement joins TRBV2 to TRBJ2-1; D gene ambiguous. V lost 2 bases and J lost 5, with 1 base in between. Germline-derived CDR1 and CDR2 are SNHLY and FYNNEI. The CDR3 totals 11 residues. The CDR3 region is CASSEHNEQFF. CDR3 nucleotide sequence: TGTGCCAGCAGTGAACACAATGAGCAGTTCTTC.

V gene TRBV10-3 combines with J gene TRBJ1-5; D is unclear. The ends were cut back, 3 bases at V and 0 bases at J, with 9 bases in the middle. CDR1 and CDR2 from the germline V gene are ENHRY and SYGVKD. This CDR3 has 15 residues. The CDR3 coding sequence is TGTGCCATCAGTGACGGCGGGTATAGCAATCAGCCCCAGCATTTT. Protein product: CAISDGGYSNQPQHF.

At least ten counts were recorded for this clone. This rearrangement joins TRBV15 to TRBJ2-6, with TRBD1 as a possible D gene (6 bases). The CDR3 loop spans 16 amino acids. In germline, CDR1 is LNHNV, CDR2 YYDKDF (reference sequence). Trimming removed 1 base from V and 0 bases from J, with 7 bases in between. The CDR3 region has the DNA TGTGCCACCAGCAGAGGGGACAACTCTGGGGCCAACGTCCTGACTTTC. This gives the protein CATSRGDNSGANVLTF.

In its sample, this clone was seen once. The chain links TRBV29-1 to TRBJ2-1; D tentatively fits TRBD1 or TRBD2 (5 bases each). CDR3 length: 13 amino acids. Trimming took off 6 bases at V and 2 bases at J, with 11 bases between the two ends. The germline V gene encodes CDR1 SQVTM and CDR2 ANQGSEA. The chain's CDR3 is CSVRGATYNEQFF. In DNA, the CDR3 is TGCAGCGTCCGAGGGGCGACCTACAATGAGCAGTTCTTC.

This clone was counted many times. The sample holds other DNA sequences that translate to the same CDR3. The chain combines TRBV6-2 or TRBV6-3 with TRBJ1-5; D is undetermined. The V and J ends lost 1 base and 12 bases respectively, with 7 bases between them. The germline V gene encodes CDR1 MNHEY and CDR2 SVGEGT. The CDR3 is 11 residues long. Here the CDR3 reads CASSYYGFQHF. CDR3 in DNA: TGTGCCAGCAGTTACTACGGGTTCCAGCATTTT.

V gene TRBV5-1 combines with J gene TRBJ1-3; possible D gene TRBD1, 5 bases. V lost 4 bases and J lost 3, with 11 bases in between. The CDR3 extends over 14 amino acids. The V gene's germline CDR1 is SGHRS and CDR2 YFSETQ. The CDR3 nucleotides are TGCGCCAGCAGCCAGGGCGGGGTTGGAAACACCATATATTTT. Translating it yields CASSQGGVGNTIYF.

The chain links TRBV7-2 to TRBJ1-2; 7 bases line up with TRBD1. With 6 bases clipped from V and 8 bases from J, the junction kept 12 bases outside the gene matches. The germline V gene encodes CDR1 SGHTA and CDR2 FQGNSA. The CDR3 is 14 residues long. CDR3 region: CASRGPGTALGYTF. CDR3 in DNA: TGTGCCAGCAGAGGCCCGGGGACAGCTCTAGGCTACACCTTC.

This clone was observed a single time. The junction and the germline gene differ at one end; a read error may be behind it. The rearrangement links TRBV10-3 to TRBJ1-1, with 8 positions matching TRBD1. The germline V gene has CDR1 ENHRY and CDR2 SYGVKD. The CDR3 covers 14 residues. CDR3 DNA: TGTGCCATCGGTGACAGGGGCGCCAACACTGAAGCTTTCTTT. Translation gives CAIGDRGANTEAFF.

The V call is TRBV6-5, the J call TRBJ1-1; possibly TRBD1 for D (6 bases). This CDR3 region has 16 residues. In germline, CDR1 is MNHEY, CDR2 SVGAGI. V lost 0 bases and J 3 bases, leaving 14 bases between the germline ends. CDR3 in DNA: TGTGCCAGCAGTTACTCGAACAGGGAAGAATACACTGAAGCTTTCTTT. It codes for CASSYSNREEYTEAFF.

The rearrangement links TRBV5-1 to TRBJ1-6, with D hard to call. The CDR3 is 15 residues long. Germline V lookup: CDR1 SGHRS, CDR2 YFSETQ. Trimming took off 0 bases at V and 7 bases at J, with 11 bases between the two ends. The chain's CDR3 is CASSLGETGNSPLHF. CDR3 coding DNA: TGCGCCAGCAGCTTGGGGGAGACCGGCAATTCACCCCTCCACTTT.

The V gene is TRBV7-2, the J gene TRBJ2-3; tentatively, D is TRBD1 (5 bases). The CDR3 has 13 residues. Germline V gene data show CDR1 as SGHTA and CDR2 as FQGNSA. The V end lost 6 bases, the J end lost 0 bases, and 7 bases lay between the germline ends. Here the CDR3 DNA reads TGTGCCAGCAGACAGGCTAGCACAGATACGCAGTATTTT. Translation: CASRQASTDTQYF.

The chain's CDR3 is CASSGMNQPQHF. Written as DNA, the CDR3 is TGTGCCAGCAGTGGGATGAATCAGCCCCAGCATTTT. This chain uses TRBV12-3 or TRBV12-4 with TRBJ1-5; D not certain. V gave up 5 bases and J gave up 4 bases, with 6 bases separating them. The CDR3 spans 12 residues.

The chain carries TRBV28 and TRBJ2-1, with a possible D match to TRBD2 (6 bases). The CDR3 covers 14 residues. Per the germline V gene, CDR1 is MDHEN and CDR2 is SYDVKM. Trimming took 8 bases from V and 6 from J, leaving 17 bases between them. The CDR3 DNA reads TGTGCCAGCGGACTAAAAGGAGGTGGCAATGAGCAGTTCTTC. This encodes CASGLKGGGNEQFF.

V is TRBV28 and J is TRBJ1-5, with TRBD1 matching 7 bases. Trimming removed 6 bases from V and 5 bases from J; junction bases left unmatched: 10. The CDR3 length is 15 residues. Germline V gives CDR1 MDHEN, CDR2 SYDVKM. CDR3 bases: TGTGCCAGCAGGCGTGACAGGGTAGACGATCAGCCCCAGCATTTT. Encoded protein: CASRRDRVDDQPQHF.

J is TRBJ1-2 and V is TRBV19, with no clear D. Germline V CDR1 and CDR2: LNHDA, SQIVND (reference sequence). The CDR3 length is 10 residues. Trimming stripped 8 bases from V and 8 bases from J, with 9 bases between. CDR3 residues: CASSKDGYTF. CDR3 DNA: TGTGCCAGTTCCAAGGACGGCTACACCTTC.

The rearrangement uses TRBV11-2 and TRBJ2-1; D not certain. Trimming removed 6 bases from V and 0 bases from J, with 9 bases in between. The CDR3 consists of 14 residues. The germline gives CDR1 SGHAT, CDR2 FQNNGV. The CDR3 loop reads CASSYRLSYNEQFF. In nucleotides, the CDR3 is TGTGCCAGCAGTTATAGACTCTCCTACAATGAGCAGTTCTTC.

The CDR3 DNA reads as TGTGCCAGCAGCTTGTCCGCGGGATACAATGAGCAGTTCTTC. It encodes CASSLSAGYNEQFF. The genes are TRBV13 and TRBJ2-1; a weak D match, TRBD2 (6 bases). The CDR3 runs 14 residues. V was cut by 3 bases and J by 4 bases, with 10 bases left in between. Germline CDR1 is PRHDT and CDR2 is FYEKMQ (reference sequence).